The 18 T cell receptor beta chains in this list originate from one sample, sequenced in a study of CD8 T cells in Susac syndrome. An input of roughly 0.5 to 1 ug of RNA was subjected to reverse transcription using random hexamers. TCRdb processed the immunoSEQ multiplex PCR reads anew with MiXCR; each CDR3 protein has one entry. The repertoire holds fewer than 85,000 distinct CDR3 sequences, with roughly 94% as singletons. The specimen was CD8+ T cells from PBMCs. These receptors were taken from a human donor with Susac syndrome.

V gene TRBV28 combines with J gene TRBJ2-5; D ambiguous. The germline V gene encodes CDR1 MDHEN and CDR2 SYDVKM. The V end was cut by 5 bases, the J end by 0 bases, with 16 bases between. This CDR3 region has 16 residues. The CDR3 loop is CASSAPGDPYQETQYF. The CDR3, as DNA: TGTGCCAGCAGTGCCCCCGGTGACCCGTACCAAGAGACCCAGTACTTC.

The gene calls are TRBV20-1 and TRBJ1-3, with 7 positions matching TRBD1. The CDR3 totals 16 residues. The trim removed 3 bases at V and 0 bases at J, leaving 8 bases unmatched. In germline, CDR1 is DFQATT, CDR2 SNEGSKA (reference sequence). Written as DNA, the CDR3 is TGCAGTGCTAGTGAACCTGACAGGGTCTCTGGAAACACCATATATTTT. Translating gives CSASEPDRVSGNTIYF.

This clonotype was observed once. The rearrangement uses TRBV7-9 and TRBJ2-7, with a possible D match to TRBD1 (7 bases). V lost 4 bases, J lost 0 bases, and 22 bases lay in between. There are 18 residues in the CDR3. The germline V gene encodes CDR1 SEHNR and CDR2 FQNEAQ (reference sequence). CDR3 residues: CASSWPGQPGLGSYEQYF. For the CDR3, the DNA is TGTGCCAGCAGCTGGCCGGGACAGCCGGGACTCGGCTCCTACGAGCAGTACTTC. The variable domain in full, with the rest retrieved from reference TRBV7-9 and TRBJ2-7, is DTGVSQNPRHKITKRGQNVTFRCDPISEHNRLYWYRQTLGQGPEFLTYFQNEAQLEKSRLLSDRFSAERPKGSFSTLEIQRTEQGDSAMYLCASSWPGQPGLGSYEQYFGPGTRLTVT.

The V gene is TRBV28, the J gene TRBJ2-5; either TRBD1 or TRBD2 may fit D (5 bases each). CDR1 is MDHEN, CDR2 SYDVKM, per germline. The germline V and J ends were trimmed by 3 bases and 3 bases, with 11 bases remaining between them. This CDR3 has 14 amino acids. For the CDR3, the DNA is TGTGCCAGCAGTTTTTTCCGGGACGAAGAGACCCAGTACTTC. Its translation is CASSFFRDEETQYF.

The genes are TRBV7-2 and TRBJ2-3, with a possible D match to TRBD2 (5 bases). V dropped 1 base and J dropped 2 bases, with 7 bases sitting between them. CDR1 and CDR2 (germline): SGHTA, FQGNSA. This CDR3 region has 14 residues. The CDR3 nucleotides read TGTGCCAGCAGCTTAGGACGGGACACAGATACGCAGTATTTT. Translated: CASSLGRDTDTQYF.

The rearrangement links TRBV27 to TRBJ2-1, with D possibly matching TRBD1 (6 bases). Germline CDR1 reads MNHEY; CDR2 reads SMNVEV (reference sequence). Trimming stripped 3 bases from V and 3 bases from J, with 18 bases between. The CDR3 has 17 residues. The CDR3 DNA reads TGTGCCAGCAGTTTGACCCCTCGACAGGCGGTCTACAATGAGCAGTTCTTC. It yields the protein CASSLTPRQAVYNEQFF.

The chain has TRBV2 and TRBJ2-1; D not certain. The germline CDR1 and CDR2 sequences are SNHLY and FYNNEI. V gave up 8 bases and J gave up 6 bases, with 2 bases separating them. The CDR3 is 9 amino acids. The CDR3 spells CASFNEQFF. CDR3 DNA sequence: TGTGCCAGCTTCAATGAGCAGTTCTTC.

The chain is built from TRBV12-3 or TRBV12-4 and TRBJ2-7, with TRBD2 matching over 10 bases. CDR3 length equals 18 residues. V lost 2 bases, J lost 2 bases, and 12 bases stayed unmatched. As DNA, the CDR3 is TGTGCCAGCAGTTTATCGAGCGGGAGGGCCCCCAGAGCCTACGAGCAGTACTTC. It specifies CASSLSSGRAPRAYEQYF.

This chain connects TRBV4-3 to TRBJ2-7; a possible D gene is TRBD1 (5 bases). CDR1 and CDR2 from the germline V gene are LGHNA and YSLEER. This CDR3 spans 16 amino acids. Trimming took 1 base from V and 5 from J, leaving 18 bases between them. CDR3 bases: TGCGCCAGCAGCCAAGGATTTGCAGGGTTGGCCCACGAGCAGTACTTC. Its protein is CASSQGFAGLAHEQYF.

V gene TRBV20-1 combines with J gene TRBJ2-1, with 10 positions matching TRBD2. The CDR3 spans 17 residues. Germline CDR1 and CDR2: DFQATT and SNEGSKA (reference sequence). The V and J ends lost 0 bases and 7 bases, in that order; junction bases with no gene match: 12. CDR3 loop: CSARDSEREGRANEQFF. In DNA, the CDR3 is TGCAGTGCTAGAGATTCGGAGCGGGAGGGCCGGGCAAATGAGCAGTTCTTC.

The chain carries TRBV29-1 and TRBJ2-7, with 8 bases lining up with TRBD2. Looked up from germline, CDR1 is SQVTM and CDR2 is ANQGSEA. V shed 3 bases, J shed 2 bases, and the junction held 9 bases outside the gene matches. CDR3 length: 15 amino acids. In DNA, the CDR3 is TGCAGCGTTGACAGTGGGACTAGAGGAACCTACGAGCAGTACTTC. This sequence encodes CSVDSGTRGTYEQYF.

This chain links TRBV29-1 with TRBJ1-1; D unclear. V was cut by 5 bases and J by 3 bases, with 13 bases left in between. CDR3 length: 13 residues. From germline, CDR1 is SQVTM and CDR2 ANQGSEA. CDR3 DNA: TGCAGCGTTAGGACCCCAGCGGACACTGAAGCTTTCTTT. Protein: CSVRTPADTEAFF.

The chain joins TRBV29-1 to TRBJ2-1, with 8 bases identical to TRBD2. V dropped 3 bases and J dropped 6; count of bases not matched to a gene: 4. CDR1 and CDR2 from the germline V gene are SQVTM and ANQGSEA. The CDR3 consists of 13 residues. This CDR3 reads CSVEGGRFNEQFF. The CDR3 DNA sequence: TGCAGCGTTGAGGGCGGGAGGTTCAATGAGCAGTTCTTC.

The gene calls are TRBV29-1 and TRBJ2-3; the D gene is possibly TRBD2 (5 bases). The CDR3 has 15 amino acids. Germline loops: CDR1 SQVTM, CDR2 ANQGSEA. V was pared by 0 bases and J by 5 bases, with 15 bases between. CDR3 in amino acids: CSVEDQRAEEDTQYF. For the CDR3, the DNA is TGCAGCGTTGAAGATCAACGGGCGGAGGAAGATACGCAGTATTTT.

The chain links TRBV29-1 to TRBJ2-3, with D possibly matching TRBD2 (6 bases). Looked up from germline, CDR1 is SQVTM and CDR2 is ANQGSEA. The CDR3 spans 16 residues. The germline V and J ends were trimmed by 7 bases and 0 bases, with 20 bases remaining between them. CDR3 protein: CSAGRDFDASTDTQYF. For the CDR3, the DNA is TGCAGCGCCGGTCGGGACTTCGACGCTAGCACAGATACGCAGTATTTT.

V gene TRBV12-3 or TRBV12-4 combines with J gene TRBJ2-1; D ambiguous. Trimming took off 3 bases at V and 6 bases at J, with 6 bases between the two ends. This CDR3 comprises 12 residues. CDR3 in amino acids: CASSLRSNEQFF. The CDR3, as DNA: TGTGCCAGCAGTTTGCGGAGCAATGAGCAGTTCTTC.

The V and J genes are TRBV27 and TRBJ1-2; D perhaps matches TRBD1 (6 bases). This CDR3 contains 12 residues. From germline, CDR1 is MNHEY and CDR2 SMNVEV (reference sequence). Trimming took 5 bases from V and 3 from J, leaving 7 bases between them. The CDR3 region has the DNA TGTGCCAGCAGTACAGGGCACTATGGCTACACCTTC. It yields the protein CASSTGHYGYTF.

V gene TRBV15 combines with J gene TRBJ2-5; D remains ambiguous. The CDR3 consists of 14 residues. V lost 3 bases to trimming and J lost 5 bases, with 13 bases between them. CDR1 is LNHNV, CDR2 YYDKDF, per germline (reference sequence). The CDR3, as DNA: TGTGCCACCAGCAGTTTTTTGACGGCGGAGACCCAGTACTTC. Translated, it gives CATSSFLTAETQYF.